These T cell receptor beta chains were read from a single sample in a study of blood T cell repertoires in COVID-19. TCRdb's table, derived via immunoSEQ multiplex PCR, lists solely in-frame clones and lacks some. The profile shows roughly 150,000 clones, about four fifths of them singletons. The source material was peripheral blood. These receptor sequences come from a man aged 70-80 years with active or convalescent COVID-19. Both conserved end residues are part of each CDR3. The D gene is left open where the match is weak. Where a row states a size, it is once, few, many or the class of an expanded clone; other rows omit it.

NA	TRBJ2-1	TRBD2	TRBV29-1	TGCAGCGTGCGGCCGGGACAGGTCCGACTAGCGGGAGGCCTCAGCTCCTACAATGAGCAGTTCTTC	CSVRPGQVRLAGGLSSYNEQFF
NA	TRBJ2-7	TRBD2	TRBV28	TGTGCCAGCAGTGGCCCTAGCGGGACTTACGAGCAGTACTTC	CASSGPSGTYEQYF
NA	TRBJ2-5	NA	TRBV29-1	TGCAGCGGCACAGGGGGGGAAGAGACCCAGTACTTC	CSGTGGEETQYF
NA	TRBJ2-1	TRBD2	TRBV18	TGTGCCAGCTCACCACGCGACAATGGAGCGGGGGTTGGGAATGAGCAGTTCTTC	CASSPRDNGAGVGNEQFF
NA	TRBJ2-5	NA	TRBV5-1	TGCGCCAGCAGCTTGGGGGTAGGGGAAGAGACCCAGTACTTC	CASSLGVGEETQYF
NA	TRBJ1-6	TRBD1	TRBV6-5	TGTGCCAGCAGAGGGGGCGCATCGTACAGTCCACCCCTCCACTTT	CASRGGASYSPPLHF
NA	TRBJ1-4	NA	TRBV19	TGTGCCAGTACCCCTGGGCAGGGAACTAATGAAAAACTGTTTTTT	CASTPGQGTNEKLFF
NA	TRBJ2-6	TRBD1	TRBV5-1	TGCGCCAGCAGCTTGGGGGGGACAGACGACACTGGGGCCAACGTCCTGACTTTC	CASSLGGTDDTGANVLTF
NA	TRBJ1-5	NA	TRBV28	TGTGCCAGCAGTTTATCAGGGAGGTCGGGCAATCAGCCCCAGCATTTT	CASSLSGRSGNQPQHF
NA	TRBJ1-3	NA	TRBV4-1	TGCGCCAGCAGCCAAGATAGGGGCATTTCTGGAAACACCATATATTTT	CASSQDRGISGNTIYF
NA	TRBJ1-2	NA	TRBV5-4	TGTGCCAGCAGCTTGCCAGGGAGGGATGGCTACACCTTC	CASSLPGRDGYTF
NA	TRBJ2-4	TRBD1	TRBV2	TGTGCCAGCAGTGCAAGACAGGGGCGAGCCAAAAACATTCAGTACTTC	CASSARQGRAKNIQYF
NA	TRBJ1-1	TRBD1	TRBV6-6	TGTGCCAGCAGTTTGACAGGGGGGGAGAAAGCTTTCTTT	CASSLTGGEKAFF
NA	TRBJ2-6	NA	TRBV30	TGTGCCTGGAGAACACAGGGTAGCCCCTCTGGGGCCAACGTCCTGACTTTC	CAWRTQGSPSGANVLTF
once	TRBJ2-1	NA	TRBV7-2	TGTGCCAGCAGCTTGGGGGACAAACGGTATGAGCAGTTCTTC	CASSLGDKRYEQFF
NA	TRBJ2-2	TRBD2	TRBV28	TGTGCCAGCAATTCACAGGCGGGAGGGACCGGGGAGCTGTTTTTT	CASNSQAGGTGELFF
NA	TRBJ2-1	TRBD2	TRBV13	TGTGCCAGCAGCTTACGCCAGACTAGCGGTACGAATGAGCAGTTCTTC	CASSLRQTSGTNEQFF
NA	TRBJ1-2	NA	TRBV6-1	TGTGCCAGCAGTGATTGGCGGAACTATGGCTACACCTTC	CASSDWRNYGYTF
NA	TRBJ2-5	TRBD1	TRBV11-2	TGTGCCAGCAGCTTAGTCTGGGACAGCCCCTGGGAGACCCAGTACTTC	CASSLVWDSPWETQYF
NA	TRBJ1-4	NA	TRBV28	TGTGCCAGCAGCCCCTACGGGTCGGCTAATGAAAAACTGTTTTTT	CASSPYGSANEKLFF
NA	TRBJ1-2	NA	TRBV18	TGTGCCAGCTCACCCTTTGCTAGGCAGGGAAACGGCTACACCTTC	CASSPFARQGNGYTF
NA	TRBJ1-2	TRBD1	TRBV6-5	TGTGCCAGCAGAAAGACAGGGGGCCTTAACTATGGCTACACCTTC	CASRKTGGLNYGYTF
NA	TRBJ1-1	NA	TRBV11-2	TGTGCCAGCAGCTCGAGGACAGCTGAAGCTTTCTTT	CASSSRTAEAFF
few	TRBJ1-5	NA	TRBV5-5	TGTGCCAGCAGCTTGAGGTCAGGGGTGCGTCAGCCCCAGCATTTT	CASSLRSGVRQPQHF
NA	TRBJ2-2	TRBD2	TRBV28	TGTGCCAGCAGTTATGGGAGGGGAGGGGAGCTGTTTTTT	CASSYGRGGELFF
NA	TRBJ2-7	TRBD1	TRBV19	TGTGCCAGTAGTCCAGCCCGGGACAGGAGCTCCTACGAGCAGTACTTC	CASSPARDRSSYEQYF
NA	TRBJ1-2	NA	TRBV5-1	TGCGCCAGCAGCGCCTACTCGGGAGGTAGCTATGGCTACACCTTC	CASSAYSGGSYGYTF
NA	TRBJ2-7	NA	TRBV9	TGTGCCAGCAGCGGCCAGGGGGGCCAGAGAGTGTACGAGCAGTACTTC	CASSGQGGQRVYEQYF
NA	TRBJ2-3	TRBD1	TRBV7-9	TGTGCCAGCAGCTTAGGGGGACAGGGAGTTTGGACAGATACGCAGTATTTT	CASSLGGQGVWTDTQYF
NA	TRBJ2-5	NA	TRBV6-4	TGTGCCAGCAGTGCCATCGCGGCACCCCAAGAGACCCAGTACTTC	CASSAIAAPQETQYF
few	TRBJ2-2	TRBD1	TRBV7-2	TGTGCCAGCAGCTTAGCGGCTGGACAGGGTTCAAGAAACACCGGGGAGCTGTTTTTT	CASSLAAGQGSRNTGELFF
NA	TRBJ1-1	TRBD1	TRBV2	TGTGCCAGCATTACGGACAGGGGATACACTGAAGCTTTCTTT	CASITDRGYTEAFF
NA	TRBJ2-2	TRBD1	TRBV9	TGTGCCAGCAGCAGGAACAGGGGGGAGAACACCGGGGAGCTGTTTTTT	CASSRNRGENTGELFF
NA	TRBJ1-2	NA	TRBV9	TGTGCCAGCAGCTCGACAGTCTATGGCTACACCTTC	CASSSTVYGYTF
few	TRBJ2-7	TRBD2	TRBV6-5	TGTGCCAGCAGCTCTCCAGCGGGAGTCTCCTACGAGCAGTACTTC	CASSSPAGVSYEQYF
NA	TRBJ2-5	TRBD1	TRBV5-1	TGCGCCAGCAGCAGGGGGGACAGGGATCAAGAGACCCAGTACTTC	CASSRGDRDQETQYF
NA	TRBJ2-2	TRBD2	TRBV4-1	TGCGCCAGCAGCCAAGGGCGGGGGGCCGGGGAGCTGTTTTTT	CASSQGRGAGELFF
once	TRBJ2-7	NA	TRBV13	TGTGCCAGCAGTCTAGGTCGCTCCTACGAGCAGTACTTC	CASSLGRSYEQYF
few	TRBJ2-7	TRBD2	TRBV19	TGTGCCAGTAGCTGGAAACTAGCGGTTTCCTACGAGCAGTACTTC	CASSWKLAVSYEQYF
few	TRBJ2-7	NA	TRBV2	TGTGCCAGCAGTGAACAGGGAACCGAGCAGTACTTC	CASSEQGTEQYF
NA	TRBJ1-4	NA	TRBV6-2/TRBV6-3	TGTGCCAGCAGCCCGGGGACATCCTCTGCAACTAATGAAAAACTGTTTTTT	CASSPGTSSATNEKLFF
NA	TRBJ2-2	TRBD1	TRBV6-2/TRBV6-3	TGTGCCACCAGCAGCGACAGGGTGGGGACCGGGGAGCTGTTTTTT	CATSSDRVGTGELFF
NA	TRBJ1-2	NA	TRBV18	TGTGCCAGCTCACTCTGGTCCCAGCGGGGCTACACCTTC	CASSLWSQRGYTF
NA	TRBJ2-5	TRBD1	TRBV9	TGTGCCAGCAGCGCAGAGGACAGGATCTACCAAGAGACCCAGTACTTC	CASSAEDRIYQETQYF
NA	TRBJ2-7	NA	TRBV4-2	TGTGCCAGCAGCCAAGGACTAGTCGTCTCCTACGAGCAGTACTTC	CASSQGLVVSYEQYF
NA	TRBJ2-5	TRBD1	TRBV5-1	TGCGCCAGCAGCTTGGGTACAGGGGCGGAGACCCAGTACTTC	CASSLGTGAETQYF
NA	TRBJ2-3	NA	TRBV3-1/TRBV3-2	TGTGCCAGCAGCCAAGAGGCCGGCACAGATACGCAGTATTTT	CASSQEAGTDTQYF
NA	TRBJ2-7	TRBD2	TRBV18	TGTGCCAGCTCACCGGGTCTAGCGGAGGGGTACGAGCAGTACTTC	CASSPGLAEGYEQYF
NA	TRBJ1-2	NA	TRBV7-2	TGTGCCAGCAGCGTCGGGGGGAACCCCACCCTGGGTGGCTACACCTTC	CASSVGGNPTLGGYTF
NA	TRBJ2-7	TRBD1	TRBV18	TGTGCCAGCTCAGCGACAGGGGGCGCATACGAGCAGTACTTC	CASSATGGAYEQYF
NA	TRBJ2-1	NA	TRBV19	TGTGCCAGTAGGGCGGATTACGATCTTTACAATGAGCAGTTCTTC	CASRADYDLYNEQFF